These 6 T cell receptor beta chains were sequenced from one sample in a study of radiotherapy plus CTLA-4 blockade in lung cancer. Libraries were prepared by immunoSEQ multiplex PCR; TCRdb keeps only in-frame clonotypes and omits some of them. Of over 85,000 clones detected, under 85% appear once; the ten largest clones hold approximately 2.6%. The sample consisted of peripheral blood, taken from a patient treated with radiotherapy plus ipilimumab. The origin of the receptors is a human donor with non-small cell lung cancer who had a partial response to radiotherapy plus ipilimumab. Some clones in this sample may be carry-over from other donors' samples.

This chain joins TRBV12-5 and TRBJ1-1; 8 nucleotides align to TRBD1. After removal of 6 bases from V and 3 bases from J, the junction contained 9 bases not matched to a gene. The CDR3 length is 15 residues. CDR1 is LGHNT, CDR2 FRNRAP, per germline. This chain's CDR3 is CASGTGEGRDTEAFF. CDR3 bases: TGTGCTAGTGGGACAGGGGAAGGTAGAGACACTGAAGCTTTCTTT.

The chain recombines TRBV5-4 with TRBJ2-3, with D maybe TRBD2 (6 bases). There are 14 residues in the CDR3. The germline V gene has CDR1 SGHNT and CDR2 YYREEE (reference sequence). V was cut by 5 bases and J by 2 bases, with 12 bases left in between. CDR3 loop: CASSMEGTTDTQYF. The CDR3 nucleotides are TGTGCCAGCAGTATGGAGGGCACCACAGATACGCAGTATTTT.

The chain employs TRBV18 and TRBJ2-2; 9 nucleotides line up with TRBD2. The CDR3 is made up of 17 amino acids. The V gene's germline CDR1 is KGHSH and CDR2 LQKENI. The V gene end was trimmed by 0 bases and the J gene end by 1 base; junction bases not matched to a gene: 3. CDR3 loop: CASSPPGTSRNTGELFF. CDR3 nucleotides: TGTGCCAGCTCACCACCGGGGACTAGCCGGAACACCGGGGAGCTGTTTTTT.

The chain links TRBV6-4 to TRBJ1-1; 7 nucleotides match TRBD1. V was clipped by 7 bases and J by 3 bases; unmatched bases: 8. The CDR3 length is 14 residues. Germline CDR1 MRHNA, CDR2 SNTAGT. The CDR3 bases are TGTGCCAGCATGAGGGGGCCGTTTGACACTGAAGCTTTCTTT. Protein: CASMRGPFDTEAFF.

The CDR3 protein is CASSPGGGSYNSPLHF. The CDR3, as DNA: TGTGCCAGCAGCCCCGGGGGGGGCTCCTATAATTCACCCCTCCACTTT. The chain joins TRBV7-2 to TRBJ1-6; D perhaps matches TRBD1 (5 bases). The CDR3 sequence is 16 residues long. Germline CDR1 SGHTA, CDR2 FQGNSA. V was shortened by 5 bases and J by 0 bases, with 11 bases between the two germline ends.

On this clone itself: The sample carries other DNA sequences with the same CDR3. The chain carries TRBV5-1 and TRBJ2-3; 9 bases line up with TRBD1. The CDR3 has 14 residues. V lost 4 bases to trimming and J lost 5 bases; unmatched junction nucleotides: 5. CDR1 and CDR2 from the germline V gene are SGHRS and YFSETQ. The CDR3 region has the DNA TGCGCCAGCAGCCTGGGACAGGGATTAGATACGCAGTATTTT. Its protein is CASSLGQGLDTQYF.